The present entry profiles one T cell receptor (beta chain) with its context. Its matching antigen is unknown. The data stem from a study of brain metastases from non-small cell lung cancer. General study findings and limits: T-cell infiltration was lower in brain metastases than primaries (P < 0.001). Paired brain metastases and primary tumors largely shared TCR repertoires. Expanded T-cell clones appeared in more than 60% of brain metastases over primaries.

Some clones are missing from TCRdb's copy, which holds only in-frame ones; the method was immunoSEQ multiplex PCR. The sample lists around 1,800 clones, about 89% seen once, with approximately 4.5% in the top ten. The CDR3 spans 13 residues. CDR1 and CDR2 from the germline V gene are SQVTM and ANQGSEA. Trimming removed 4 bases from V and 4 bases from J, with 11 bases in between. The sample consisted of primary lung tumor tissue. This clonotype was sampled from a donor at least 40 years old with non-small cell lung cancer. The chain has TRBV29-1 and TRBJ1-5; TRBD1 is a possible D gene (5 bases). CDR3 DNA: TGCAGCGTTGCCACAGGTACAAATCAGCCCCAGCATTTT. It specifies CSVATGTNQPQHF. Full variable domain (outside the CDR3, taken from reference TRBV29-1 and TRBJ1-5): SAVISQKPSRDICQRGTSLTIQCQVDSQVTMMFWYRQQPGQSLTLIATANQGSEATYESGFVIDKFPISRPNLTFSTLTVSNMSPEDSSIYLCSVATGTNQPQHFGDGTRLSIL.